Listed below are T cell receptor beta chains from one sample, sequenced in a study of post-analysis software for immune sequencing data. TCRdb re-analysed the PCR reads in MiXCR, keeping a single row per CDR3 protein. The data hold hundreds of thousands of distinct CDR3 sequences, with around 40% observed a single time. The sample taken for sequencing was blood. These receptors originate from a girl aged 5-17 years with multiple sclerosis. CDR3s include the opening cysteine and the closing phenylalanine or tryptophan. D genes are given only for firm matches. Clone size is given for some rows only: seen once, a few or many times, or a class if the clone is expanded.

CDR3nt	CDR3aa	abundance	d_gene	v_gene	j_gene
TGTGCCAGCAGCGTGGCTATGACCCCGTACGAGGGTGCAACTAATGAAAAACTGTTTTTT	CASSVAMTPYEGATNEKLFF	NA	NA	TRBV9	TRBJ1-4
TGTGCCAGCAGACAACTAGCGGGAGGCGCCTACGAGCAGTACTTC	CASRQLAGGAYEQYF	NA	TRBD2	TRBV6-5	TRBJ2-7
TGTGCCAGCAGTTTGGCGAGCGGGTTCAGAGGTTACGAGCAGTACTTC	CASSLASGFRGYEQYF	NA	NA	TRBV7-2	TRBJ2-7
TGTGCCAGCAGTTTAGTGGGCGGGGATTCCTACGAGCAGTACTTC	CASSLVGGDSYEQYF	few	NA	TRBV12-3/TRBV12-4	TRBJ2-7
TGCGCCAGCAGCCAAGGTAGGGCAGGAACTTTGGAAAACATTCAGTACTTC	CASSQGRAGTLENIQYF	NA	NA	TRBV4-1	TRBJ2-4
TGTGCCAGCAGTTCCACGACTTACTCCTACGAGCAGTACTTC	CASSSTTYSYEQYF	few	NA	TRBV27	TRBJ2-7
TGCGCCAGCAGCTTGGACAGGGGTGGGGAGATGAACACTGAAGCTTTCTTT	CASSLDRGGEMNTEAFF	few	TRBD1	TRBV5-1	TRBJ1-1
TGCAGCGTTGTCCTTACCCTGACTAGCGGCCAAGAGACCCAGTACTTC	CSVVLTLTSGQETQYF	NA	TRBD2	TRBV29-1	TRBJ2-5
TGTGCCAGCAGCTTGGGTCGGCGGGAGGGGGAGCAGTACTTC	CASSLGRREGEQYF	NA	TRBD2	TRBV7-2	TRBJ2-7
TGTGCCAGCAGAACTAGCGGGGGCTACGAGCAGTACTTC	CASRTSGGYEQYF	NA	TRBD2	TRBV28	TRBJ2-7
TGTGCCAGCAGCCAAGAACTACTCACCGGGGAGCTGTTTTTT	CASSQELLTGELFF	NA	NA	TRBV4-2	TRBJ2-2
TGTGCCAGCAGTTTCTCCGCCGACAGAGGGTATGGTGGCTACACCTTC	CASSFSADRGYGGYTF	NA	NA	TRBV27	TRBJ1-2
TGCGCCAGCAGCGGGGGAGCGATGGGTTACACTGAAGCTTTCTTT	CASSGGAMGYTEAFF	NA	NA	TRBV5-1	TRBJ1-1
TGCAGTGCTAGTCGAGACGCCAACAATGAGCAGTTCTTC	CSASRDANNEQFF	NA	NA	TRBV20-1	TRBJ2-1
TGCAGTGCCGAGCCCGCTCGGGGGCCGGGCCTACGGAGCTCCTACGAGCAGTACTTC	CSAEPARGPGLRSSYEQYF	NA	NA	TRBV20-1	TRBJ2-7
TGTGCCAGCAGGCGGGGACAGGGGACCCCAGATACGCAGTATTTT	CASRRGQGTPDTQYF	NA	TRBD1	TRBV12-3/TRBV12-4	TRBJ2-3
TGTGCCAGCACCCTCGCTTTAGTTGGTTGGCGGGAGGCCTTCTCCTACGAGCAGTACTTC	CASTLALVGWREAFSYEQYF	NA	TRBD2	TRBV7-6	TRBJ2-7